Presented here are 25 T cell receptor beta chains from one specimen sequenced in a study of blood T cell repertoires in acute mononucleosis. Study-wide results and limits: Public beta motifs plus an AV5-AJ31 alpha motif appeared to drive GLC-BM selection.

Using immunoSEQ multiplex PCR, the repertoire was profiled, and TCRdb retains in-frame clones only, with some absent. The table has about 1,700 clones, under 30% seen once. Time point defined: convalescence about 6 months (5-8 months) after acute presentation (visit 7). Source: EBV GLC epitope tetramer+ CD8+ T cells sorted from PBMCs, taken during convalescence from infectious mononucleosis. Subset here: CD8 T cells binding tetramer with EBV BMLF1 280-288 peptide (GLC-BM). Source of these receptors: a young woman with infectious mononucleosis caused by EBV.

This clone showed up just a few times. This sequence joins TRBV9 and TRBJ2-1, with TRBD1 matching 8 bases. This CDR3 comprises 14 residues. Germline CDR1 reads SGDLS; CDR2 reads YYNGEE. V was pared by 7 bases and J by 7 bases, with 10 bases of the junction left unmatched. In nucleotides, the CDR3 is TGTGCCAGCGAGCTCTGGACAGGGCATAATGAGCAGTTCTTC. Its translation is CASELWTGHNEQFF.

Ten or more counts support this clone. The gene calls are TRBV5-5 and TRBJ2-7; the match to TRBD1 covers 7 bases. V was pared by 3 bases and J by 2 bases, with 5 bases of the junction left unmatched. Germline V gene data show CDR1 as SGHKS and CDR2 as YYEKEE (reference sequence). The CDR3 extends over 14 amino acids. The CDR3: CASSSPGQTYEQYF. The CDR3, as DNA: TGTGCCAGCAGCTCACCGGGACAGACCTACGAGCAGTACTTC.

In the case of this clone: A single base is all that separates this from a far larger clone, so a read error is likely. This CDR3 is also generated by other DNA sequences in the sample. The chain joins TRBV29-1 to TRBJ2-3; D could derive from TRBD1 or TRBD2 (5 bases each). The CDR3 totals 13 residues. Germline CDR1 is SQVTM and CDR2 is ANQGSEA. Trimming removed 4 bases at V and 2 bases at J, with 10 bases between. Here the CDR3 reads CSVAGTLTDTQYF. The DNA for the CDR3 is TGCAGCGTTGCCGGGACCCTCACAGATACGCAGTATTTT.

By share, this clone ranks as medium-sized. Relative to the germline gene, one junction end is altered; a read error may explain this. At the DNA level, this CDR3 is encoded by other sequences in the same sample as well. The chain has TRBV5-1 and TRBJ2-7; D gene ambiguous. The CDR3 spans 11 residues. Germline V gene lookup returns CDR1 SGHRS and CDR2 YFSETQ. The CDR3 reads CASSWNYEQYF. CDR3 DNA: TGTGCCAGCAGCTGGAACTACGAGCAGTACTTC.

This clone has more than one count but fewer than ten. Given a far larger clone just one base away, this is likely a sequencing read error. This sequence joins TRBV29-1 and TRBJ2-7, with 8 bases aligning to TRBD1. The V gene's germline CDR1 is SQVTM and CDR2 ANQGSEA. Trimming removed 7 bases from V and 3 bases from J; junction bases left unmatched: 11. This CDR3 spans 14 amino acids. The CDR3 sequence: CSGAGTGSFYEQYF. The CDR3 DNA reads TGCAGCGGCGCCGGGACAGGCTCATTCTACGAGCAGTACTTC.

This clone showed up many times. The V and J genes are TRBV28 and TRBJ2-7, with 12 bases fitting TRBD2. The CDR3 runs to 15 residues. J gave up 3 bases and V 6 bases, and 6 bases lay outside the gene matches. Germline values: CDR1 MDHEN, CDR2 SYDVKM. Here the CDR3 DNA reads TGTGCCAGCAGCCCGACTAGCGGGAGTGTCTACGAGCAGTACTTC. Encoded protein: CASSPTSGSVYEQYF.

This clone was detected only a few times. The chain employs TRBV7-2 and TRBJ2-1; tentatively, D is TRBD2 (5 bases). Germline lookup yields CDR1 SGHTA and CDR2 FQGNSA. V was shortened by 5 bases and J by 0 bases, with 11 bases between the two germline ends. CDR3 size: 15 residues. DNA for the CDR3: TGTGCCAGCAGCACCGTAACTAGCTCCTACAATGAGCAGTTCTTC. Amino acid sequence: CASSTVTSSYNEQFF.

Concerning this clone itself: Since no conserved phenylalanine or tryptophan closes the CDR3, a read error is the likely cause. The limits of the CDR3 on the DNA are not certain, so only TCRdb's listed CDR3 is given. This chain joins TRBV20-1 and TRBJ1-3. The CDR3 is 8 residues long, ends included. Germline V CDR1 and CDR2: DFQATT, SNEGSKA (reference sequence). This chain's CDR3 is CSARGPEQ.

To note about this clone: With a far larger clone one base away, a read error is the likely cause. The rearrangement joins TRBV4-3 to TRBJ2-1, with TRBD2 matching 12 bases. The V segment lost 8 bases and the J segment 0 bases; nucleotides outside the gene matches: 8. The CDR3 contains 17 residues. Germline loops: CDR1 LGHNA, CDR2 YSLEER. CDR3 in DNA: TGCGCCAGCTGCCTAGGACTAGCGGGGCGCTCCTACAATGAGCAGTTCTTC. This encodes CASCLGLAGRSYNEQFF.

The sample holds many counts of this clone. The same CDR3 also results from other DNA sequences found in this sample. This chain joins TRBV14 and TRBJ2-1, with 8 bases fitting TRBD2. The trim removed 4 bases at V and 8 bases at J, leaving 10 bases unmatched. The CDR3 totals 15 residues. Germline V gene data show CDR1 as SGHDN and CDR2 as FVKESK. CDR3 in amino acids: CASSPTSGSVYEQFF. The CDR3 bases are TGTGCCAGCAGCCCGACCAGCGGGAGTGTCTATGAGCAGTTCTTC.

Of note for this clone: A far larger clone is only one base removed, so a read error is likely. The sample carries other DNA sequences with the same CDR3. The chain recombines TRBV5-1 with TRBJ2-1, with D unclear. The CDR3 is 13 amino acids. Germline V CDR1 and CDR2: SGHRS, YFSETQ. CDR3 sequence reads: CASSQVWGNEQFF. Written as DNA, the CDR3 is TGTGCCAGCAGCCAAGTGTGGGGAAATGAGCAGTTCTTC.

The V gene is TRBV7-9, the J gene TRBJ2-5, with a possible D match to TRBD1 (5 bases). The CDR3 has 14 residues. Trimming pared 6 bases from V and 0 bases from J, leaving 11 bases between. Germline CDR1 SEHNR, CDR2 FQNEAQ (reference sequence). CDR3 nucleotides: TGTGCCAGCAGGTCGGACAAGTACCAAGAGACCCAGTACTTC. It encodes CASRSDKYQETQYF.

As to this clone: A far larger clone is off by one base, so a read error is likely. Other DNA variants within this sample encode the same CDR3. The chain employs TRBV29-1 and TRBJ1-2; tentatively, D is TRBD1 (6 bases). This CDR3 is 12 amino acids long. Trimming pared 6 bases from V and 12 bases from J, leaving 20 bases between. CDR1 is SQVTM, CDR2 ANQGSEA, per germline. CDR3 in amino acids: CSVDGVGAGDTF. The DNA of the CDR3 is TGCAGCGTGGACGGGGTGGGGGCTGGGGACACCTTC.

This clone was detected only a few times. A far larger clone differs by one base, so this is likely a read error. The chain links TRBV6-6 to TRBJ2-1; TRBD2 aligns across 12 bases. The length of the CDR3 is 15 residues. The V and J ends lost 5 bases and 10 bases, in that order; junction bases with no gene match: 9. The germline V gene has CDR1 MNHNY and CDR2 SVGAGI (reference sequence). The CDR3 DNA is TGTGCCAGCAGTCCGACTAGCGGGAGTATCTACGAGCAGTTCTTC. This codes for CASSPTSGSIYEQFF.

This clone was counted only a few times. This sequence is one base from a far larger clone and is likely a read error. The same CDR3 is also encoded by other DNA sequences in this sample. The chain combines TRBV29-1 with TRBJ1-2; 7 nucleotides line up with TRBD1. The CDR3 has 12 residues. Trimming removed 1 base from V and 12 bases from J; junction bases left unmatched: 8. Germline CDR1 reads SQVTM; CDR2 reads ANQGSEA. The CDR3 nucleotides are TGCAGCGTTGAAGGGGAGGGGGCTGGGCACACCTTC. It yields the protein CSVEGEGAGHTF.

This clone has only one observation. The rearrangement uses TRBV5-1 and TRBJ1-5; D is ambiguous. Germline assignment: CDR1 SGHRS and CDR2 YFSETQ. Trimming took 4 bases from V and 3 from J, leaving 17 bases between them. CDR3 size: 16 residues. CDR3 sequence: CASSITPGRDNQPQHF. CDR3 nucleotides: TGCGCCAGCAGCATTACCCCTGGACGGGACAATCAGCCCCAGCATTTT.

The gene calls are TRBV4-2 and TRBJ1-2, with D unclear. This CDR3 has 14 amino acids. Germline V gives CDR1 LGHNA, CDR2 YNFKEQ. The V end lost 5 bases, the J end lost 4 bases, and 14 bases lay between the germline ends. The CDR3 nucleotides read TGTGCCAGCAGCTTATCTGAGGACCTCTATGGCTACACCTTC. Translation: CASSLSEDLYGYTF.

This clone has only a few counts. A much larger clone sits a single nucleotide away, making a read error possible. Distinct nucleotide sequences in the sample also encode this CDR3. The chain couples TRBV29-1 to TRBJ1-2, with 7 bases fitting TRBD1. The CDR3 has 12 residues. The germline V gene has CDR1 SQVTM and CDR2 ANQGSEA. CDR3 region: CRVDGEGAGDTF. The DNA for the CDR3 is TGCCGCGTGGACGGGGAGGGGGCGGGGGACACCTTC.

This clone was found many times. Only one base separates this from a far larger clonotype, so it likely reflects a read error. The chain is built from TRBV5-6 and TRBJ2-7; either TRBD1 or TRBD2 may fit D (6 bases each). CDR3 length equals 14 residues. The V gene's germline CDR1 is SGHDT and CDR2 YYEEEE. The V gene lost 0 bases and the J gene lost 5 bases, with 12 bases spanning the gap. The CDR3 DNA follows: TGTGCCAGCAGCTTGGCCCTCGGGGGCCACGAGCAGTACTTC. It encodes CASSLALGGHEQYF.

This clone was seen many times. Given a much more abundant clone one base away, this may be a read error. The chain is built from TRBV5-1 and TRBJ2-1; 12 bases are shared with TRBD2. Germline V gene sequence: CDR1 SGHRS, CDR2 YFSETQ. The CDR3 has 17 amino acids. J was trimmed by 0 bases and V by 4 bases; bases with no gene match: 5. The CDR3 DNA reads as TGCGCCAGCAGCCTAGGACTAGCGGGGCGCTCCTACAATGAGCAGTTCTTC. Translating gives CASSLGLAGRSYNEQFF.

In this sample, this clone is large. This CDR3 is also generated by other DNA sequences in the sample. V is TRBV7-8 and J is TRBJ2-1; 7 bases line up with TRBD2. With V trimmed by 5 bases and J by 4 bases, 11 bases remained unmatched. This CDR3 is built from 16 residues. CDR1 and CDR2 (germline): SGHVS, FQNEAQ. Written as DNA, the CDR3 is TGTGCCAGCAGCCCTCTAGTTGGCGGGAGATACAATGAGCAGTTCTTC. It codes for CASSPLVGGRYNEQFF.

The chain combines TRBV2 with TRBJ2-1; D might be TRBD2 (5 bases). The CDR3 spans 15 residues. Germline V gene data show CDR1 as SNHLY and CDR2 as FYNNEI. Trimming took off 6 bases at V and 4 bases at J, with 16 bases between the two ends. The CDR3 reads CASRPLGRTYNEQFF. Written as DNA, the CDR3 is TGTGCCAGCAGGCCACTAGGGCGGACGTACAATGAGCAGTTCTTC. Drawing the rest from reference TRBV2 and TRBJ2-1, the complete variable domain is EPEVTQTPSHQVTQMGQEVILRCVPISNHLYFYWYRQILGQKVEFLVSFYNNEISEKSEIFDDQFSVERPDGSNFTLKIRSTKLEDSAMYFCASRPLGRTYNEQFFGPGTRLTVL.

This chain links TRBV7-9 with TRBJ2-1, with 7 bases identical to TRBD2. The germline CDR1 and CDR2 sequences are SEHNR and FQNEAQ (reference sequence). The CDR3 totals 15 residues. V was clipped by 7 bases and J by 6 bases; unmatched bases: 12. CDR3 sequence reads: CASTDGTILPNEQFF. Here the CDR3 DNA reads TGTGCCAGCACCGACGGGACTATTCTCCCCAATGAGCAGTTCTTC.

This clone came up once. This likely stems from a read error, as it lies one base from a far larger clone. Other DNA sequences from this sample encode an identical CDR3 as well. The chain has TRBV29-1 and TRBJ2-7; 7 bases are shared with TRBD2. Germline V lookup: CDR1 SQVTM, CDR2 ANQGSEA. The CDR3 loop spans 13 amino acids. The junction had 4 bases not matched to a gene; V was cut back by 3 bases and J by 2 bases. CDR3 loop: CSVEGGEAYEQYF. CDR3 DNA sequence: TGCAGCGTTGAGGGGGGGGAAGCCTACGAGCAGTACTTC.

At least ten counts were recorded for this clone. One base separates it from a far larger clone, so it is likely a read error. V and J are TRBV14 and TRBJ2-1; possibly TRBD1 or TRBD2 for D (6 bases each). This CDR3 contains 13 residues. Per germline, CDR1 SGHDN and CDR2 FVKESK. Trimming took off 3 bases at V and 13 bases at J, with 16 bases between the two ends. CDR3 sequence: CASSQSPGGIQFF. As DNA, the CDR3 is TGTGCCAGCAGCCAGTCTCCCGGGGGCATTCAGTTCTTC.